This TCR beta chain was observed in a study of cytomegalovirus exposure and HLA in healthy donors. Study-level points and caveats: Within an earlier analysis, most TCR beta V segments proved productive either about 87% or about 30% of the time.

The CDR3 length is 15 residues. The V gene lost 0 bases and the J gene lost 7 bases, with 15 bases spanning the gap. Germline V lookup: CDR1 MGHRA, CDR2 YSYEKL. Primers included in the PCR were 60 Vbeta and 13 Jbeta primers. TCRdb's table, derived via immunoSEQ multiplex PCR, lists solely in-frame clones and lacks some. The sample lists approximately 150,000 clones; roughly 80% were seen once. For this clone: The antigen remains undetermined.

Donors counted as nominally healthy when sampled, yet unrecorded immune exposures were likely. This rearrangement joins TRBV4-1 to TRBJ1-2; D possibly corresponds to TRBD1 (6 bases). This receptor was obtained from a young man in good health and CMV-seronegative. The sequencing sample was made of PBMCs. The CDR3 reads CASSQDLAGAGGYTF. CDR3 in DNA: TGCGCCAGCAGCCAAGATCTCGCGGGGGCGGGTGGCTACACCTTC.